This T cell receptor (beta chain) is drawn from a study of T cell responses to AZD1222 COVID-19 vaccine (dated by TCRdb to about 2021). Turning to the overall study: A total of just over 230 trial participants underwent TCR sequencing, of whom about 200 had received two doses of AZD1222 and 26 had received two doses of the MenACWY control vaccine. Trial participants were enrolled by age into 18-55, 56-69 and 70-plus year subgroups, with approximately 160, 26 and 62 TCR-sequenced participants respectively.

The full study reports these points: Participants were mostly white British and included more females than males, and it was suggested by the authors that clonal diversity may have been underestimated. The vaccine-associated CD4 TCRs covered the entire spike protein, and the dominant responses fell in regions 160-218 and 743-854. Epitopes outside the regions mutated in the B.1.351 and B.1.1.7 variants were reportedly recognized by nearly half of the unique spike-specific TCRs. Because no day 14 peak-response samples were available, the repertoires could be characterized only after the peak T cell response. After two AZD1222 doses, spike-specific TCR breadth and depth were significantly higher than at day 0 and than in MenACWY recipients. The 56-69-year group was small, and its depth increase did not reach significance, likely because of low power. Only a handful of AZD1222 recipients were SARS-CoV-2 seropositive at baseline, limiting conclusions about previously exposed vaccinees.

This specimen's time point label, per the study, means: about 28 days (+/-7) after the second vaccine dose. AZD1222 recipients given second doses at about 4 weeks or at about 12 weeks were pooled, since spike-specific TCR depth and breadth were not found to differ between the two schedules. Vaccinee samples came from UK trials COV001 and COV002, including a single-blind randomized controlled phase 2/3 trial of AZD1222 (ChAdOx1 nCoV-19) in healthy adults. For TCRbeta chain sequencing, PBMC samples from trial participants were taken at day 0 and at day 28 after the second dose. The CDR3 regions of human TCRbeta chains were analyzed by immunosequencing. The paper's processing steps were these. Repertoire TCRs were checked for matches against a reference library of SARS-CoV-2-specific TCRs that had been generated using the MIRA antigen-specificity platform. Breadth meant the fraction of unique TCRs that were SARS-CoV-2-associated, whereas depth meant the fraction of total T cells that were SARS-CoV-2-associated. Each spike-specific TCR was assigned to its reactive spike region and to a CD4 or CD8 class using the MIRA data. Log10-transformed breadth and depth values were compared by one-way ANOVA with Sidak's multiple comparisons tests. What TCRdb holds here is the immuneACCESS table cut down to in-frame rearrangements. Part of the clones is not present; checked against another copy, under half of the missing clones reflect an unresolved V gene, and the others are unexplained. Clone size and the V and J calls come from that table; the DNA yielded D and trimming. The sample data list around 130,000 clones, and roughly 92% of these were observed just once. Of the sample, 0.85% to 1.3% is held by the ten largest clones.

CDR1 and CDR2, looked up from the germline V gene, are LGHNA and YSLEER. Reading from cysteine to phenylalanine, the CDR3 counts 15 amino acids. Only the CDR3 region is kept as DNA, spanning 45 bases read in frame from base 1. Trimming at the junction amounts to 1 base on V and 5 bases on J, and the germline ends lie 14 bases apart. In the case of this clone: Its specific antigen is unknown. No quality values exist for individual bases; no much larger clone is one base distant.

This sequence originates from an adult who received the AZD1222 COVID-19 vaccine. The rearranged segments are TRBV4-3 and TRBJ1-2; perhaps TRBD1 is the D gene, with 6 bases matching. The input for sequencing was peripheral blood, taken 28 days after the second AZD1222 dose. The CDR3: CASSQGRTEPYGYTF. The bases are TGCGCCAGCAGCCAAGGAAGGACAGAGCCTTATGGCTACACCTTC.